This T cell receptor (beta chain) was retrieved from a study of shared clonotypes between healthy human individuals. The CDR3 consists of 14 residues. V was trimmed by 7 bases and J by 4 bases, leaving 15 bases between them. Germline CDR1 and CDR2: MNHEY and SMNVEV (reference sequence). Unsorted samples drew genomic DNA from 70 million to 95 million PBMCs. The unsorted PBMC sample used ten immunoSEQ deep assay plates. Authors' processing steps: From ImmunoSEQ came sequences covering only the junction and carrying no quality scores, so filtering differed. Repertoires were generated with immunoSEQ multiplex PCR, while TCRdb's copy carries only in-frame clones and drops some. V and J calls and clone size come straight from that table; D and trimming were deduced from the DNA. This sample has about half a million clones, with around 77% found just once. The study, taken as a whole, reports: An anticipated effect of sequencing depth on clonotype sharing among donors was recognized.

In the case of this clone: Its target is unknown.

Material for sequencing was PBMCs. This chain uses TRBV27 with TRBJ2-3, with unresolved D. This receptor was identified in a woman aged 40 to 55 in good health. Some clones in this sample may be carry-over from other donors' samples. CDR3 bases: TGTGCCAGCACTCCTGGTAGGACGGCAGATACGCAGTATTTT. Its protein product is CASTPGRTADTQYF.